A single sample gave rise to the 12 T cell receptor beta chains below, sequenced in a study of blood T cell repertoires in COVID-19. TCRdb keeps only in-frame clones here, not all; method: immunoSEQ multiplex PCR. This repertoire shows some 80,000 clones, about 85% found once; its top ten account for roughly 9.8%. Sequenced material: peripheral blood. Receptors were obtained from a man aged 60 to 75 with COVID-19, enrolled during active disease.

The chain recombines TRBV18 with TRBJ1-5; TRBD1 aligns across 7 bases. The CDR3 spans 14 residues. Germline-derived CDR1 and CDR2 are KGHSH and LQKENI. With V trimmed by 3 bases and J by 7 bases, 6 bases remained unmatched. Written as DNA, the CDR3 is TGTGCCAGCTCACCCGACAGGGCTGGGCAGCCCCAGCATTTT. This encodes CASSPDRAGQPQHF.

The chain links TRBV2 to TRBJ2-5; a weak D match, TRBD2 (6 bases). The CDR3 has 16 residues. Per the germline V gene, CDR1 is SNHLY and CDR2 is FYNNEI. V lost 6 bases, J lost 5 bases, and 22 bases lay in between. CDR3 region: CASRGYSGPPRETQYF. The DNA of the CDR3 is TGTGCCAGCAGGGGGTATAGCGGTCCCCCAAGGGAGACCCAGTACTTC. The full variable domain, rest sourced from reference TRBV2 and TRBJ2-5, is EPEVTQTPSHQVTQMGQEVILRCVPISNHLYFYWYRQILGQKVEFLVSFYNNEISEKSEIFDDQFSVERPDGSNFTLKIRSTKLEDSAMYFCASRGYSGPPRETQYFGPGTRLLVL.

The rearrangement links TRBV2 to TRBJ2-3, with 12 positions matching TRBD2. The CDR3 spans 15 residues. Germline lookup yields CDR1 SNHLY and CDR2 FYNNEI. The V segment lost 2 bases and the J segment 4 bases; nucleotides outside the gene matches: 1. CDR3 in amino acids: CASSELAGGADTQYF. The CDR3, as DNA: TGTGCCAGCAGTGAACTAGCGGGAGGGGCAGATACGCAGTATTTT.

The V call is TRBV6-5, the J call TRBJ1-2; D unresolved. The V gene lost 6 bases and the J gene lost 7 bases, with 12 bases spanning the gap. This CDR3 is built from 12 residues. In germline, CDR1 is MNHEY, CDR2 SVGAGI. This chain's CDR3 is CASRTEGVGYTF. The CDR3 DNA reads as TGTGCCAGCAGAACGGAGGGAGTTGGCTACACCTTC.

This clone was counted only a few times. The chain combines TRBV19 with TRBJ1-1, with TRBD1 matching 9 bases. The CDR3 is 14 amino acids. Germline V CDR1 and CDR2: LNHDA, SQIVND (reference sequence). Trimming cost V 8 bases and J 4 bases; bases outside gene matches: 8. CDR3 loop: CASENRGLTTEAFF. CDR3 in DNA: TGTGCCAGTGAGAACAGGGGGCTGACCACTGAAGCTTTCTTT.

J is TRBJ2-7 and V is TRBV2; D perhaps matches TRBD2 (5 bases). Germline lookup yields CDR1 SNHLY and CDR2 FYNNEI. The CDR3 runs 12 residues. V was shortened by 6 bases and J by 12 bases, with 18 bases between the two germline ends. This CDR3 is CASRGLSYEGYF. In DNA, the CDR3 is TGTGCCAGCAGAGGGCTATCCTACGAGGGGTACTTC.

Of note for this clone: This sample includes further DNA sequences coding for the same CDR3. The genes are TRBV3-1 (or the pseudogene TRBV3-2) and TRBJ2-5; TRBD2 aligns across 7 bases. The V gene end was trimmed by 3 bases and the J gene end by 2 bases; junction bases not matched to a gene: 3. CDR3 size: 14 residues. CDR1 is LGHDT, CDR2 YNNKEL, per germline (reference sequence). The CDR3 nucleotides read TGTGCCAGCAGCCAGGGGACTATTCAAGAGACCCAGTACTTC. Translated: CASSQGTIQETQYF.

The rearrangement links TRBV28 to TRBJ1-2; no firm D call. Germline lookup yields CDR1 MDHEN and CDR2 SYDVKM. CDR3 length: 12 residues. The ends were cut back, 9 bases at V and 2 bases at J, with 10 bases in the middle. The CDR3 region has the DNA TGTGCCAGTTATCTGGGCAACTATGGCTACACCTTC. It translates to CASYLGNYGYTF.

The J gene is TRBJ2-3, the V gene TRBV28; perhaps TRBD2 as D (5 bases). The V end lost 1 base, the J end lost 0 bases, and 11 bases lay between the germline ends. The CDR3 loop spans 16 amino acids. In germline, CDR1 is MDHEN, CDR2 SYDVKM. The CDR3 loop reads CASSLSGSGSTDTQYF. CDR3 coding DNA: TGTGCCAGCAGTTTATCGGGGTCGGGGAGCACAGATACGCAGTATTTT.

This sequence joins TRBV12-5 and TRBJ2-5, with a tentative D call TRBD2 (7 bases). V was pared by 4 bases and J by 5 bases, with 14 bases between. This CDR3 comprises 14 residues. Germline CDR1 and CDR2: LGHNT and FRNRAP. This CDR3 reads CASGSGAGVETQYF. In DNA, the CDR3 is TGTGCTAGTGGTTCGGGGGCGGGGGTGGAGACCCAGTACTTC.

The rearrangement uses TRBV7-2 and TRBJ1-2, with a weak D call TRBD1 (5 bases). With 0 bases removed from V and 1 base from J, the gap between germline ends came to 9 bases. Germline CDR1 SGHTA, CDR2 FQGNSA. CDR3 length: 15 amino acids. The CDR3 spells CASSLAGANNYGYTF. The CDR3 DNA reads as TGTGCCAGCAGCTTAGCAGGGGCCAATAACTATGGCTACACCTTC.

This chain connects TRBV7-3 to TRBJ2-3; no firm D call. Germline lookup yields CDR1 SGHTA and CDR2 FQGTGA. This CDR3 region has 13 residues. The V end lost 5 bases, the J end lost 6 bases, and 12 bases lay between the germline ends. The CDR3 DNA is TGTGCCAGCAGCCCCGGTGTGTCCGATACGCAGTATTTT. Amino acid sequence: CASSPGVSDTQYF. Supplemented by reference TRBV7-3 and TRBJ2-3, the full variable domain reads GAGVSQTPSNKVTEKGKYVELRCDPISGHTALYWYRQSLGQGPEFLIYFQGTGAADDSGLPNDRFFAVRPEGSVSTLKIQRTERGDSAVYLCASSPGVSDTQYFGPGTRLTVL.